This section outlines one T cell receptor beta chain sequence together with its context. Its antigen is not identified. Germline V gene lookup returns CDR1 MNHEY and CDR2 SMNVEV (reference sequence). There are 13 residues in the CDR3. Using a J-beta primer mix together with a sample-barcoded 5' primer, a second PCR was run for roughly 6 to 12 cycles. Each TCR beta cDNA got a 12-nucleotide random molecular identifier. TCRdb passed the 5' RACE reads through MiXCR, listing each CDR3 protein once. Of some 1,800,000 distinct CDR3 sequences listed, about 39% were seen once; the top ten hold roughly 23%. This sample was included in a study of blood T cells in healthy people across ages. Study results and limitations: The fall in TCR beta diversity per million T cells was roughly linear with age. Observed TCR beta diversity showed a strong correlation with the percentage of naive T cells as measured by flow cytometry.

The TCR sequence derives from a human donor in good health. The sample comprised blood. The chain carries TRBV27 and TRBJ2-4; D is perhaps TRBD1 (5 bases). The assigned J gene may be wrong: the sequence end matches TRBJ2-5 better. CDR3 region: CASSLSGAKTQYF. The CDR3 bases are TGTGCCAGCAGTTTATCTGGGGCGAAGACCCAGTACTTC.